These 25 T cell receptor beta chains share one sample of origin, sequenced in a study of CD8+CD57+ T cells in acquired aplastic anemia. Profiling that covered TCR beta VDJ and CDR3 relied on genomic DNA as its template. MiXCR, run by TCRdb on the reads, gives a single entry per CDR3 protein. Here the sample spans around 250,000 distinct CDR3 sequences, 55% to 60% being singletons. The sample comprised sorted CD4+, CD8+, or CD8+CD57+ T cells (not recorded which) from PBMCs. These receptors were collected from a human donor with severe aplastic anemia or a healthy control (not recorded which).

This clonotype was counted many times. The genes are TRBV5-1 and TRBJ2-5; tentative D call: TRBD1 (5 bases). The germline gives CDR1 SGHRS, CDR2 YFSETQ. V lost 0 bases, J lost 7 bases, and 7 bases lay in between. The length of the CDR3 is 12 residues. The CDR3 coding sequence is TGCGCCAGCAGCTTGGAGGGGATGACCCAGTACTTC. Translation gives CASSLEGMTQYF.

As for this clonotype: The junction differs from germline at one of its ends, possibly a read error. The V and J genes are TRBV7-2 and TRBJ1-1; 7 bases map to TRBD1. The CDR3 has 17 residues. Looked up from germline, CDR1 is SGHTA and CDR2 is FQGNSA. The CDR3 loop reads CASSRLGRDSWNTETFF. CDR3 in DNA: TGTGCCAGCAGCCGACTAGGGCGGGACAGCTGGAACACTGAAACTTTCTTT.

This clonotype was counted ten times or more. The chain links TRBV13 to TRBJ2-2, with a tentative D call TRBD1 (6 bases). The CDR3 is 15 amino acids. CDR1 is PRHDT and CDR2 is FYEKMQ in the germline V gene (reference sequence). The ends were cut back, 4 bases at V and 7 bases at J, with 16 bases in the middle. CDR3 loop: CASSSTGRKGGELFF. CDR3 in DNA: TGTGCCAGCAGCTCAACAGGGAGAAAAGGCGGGGAGCTGTTTTTT.

V and J are TRBV12-3 or TRBV12-4 and TRBJ1-5, with D perhaps TRBD1 (5 bases). The V end lost 9 bases, the J end lost 1 base, and 13 bases lay between the germline ends. The CDR3 extends over 14 amino acids. The CDR3 loop reads CASSSGSSNQPQHF. The CDR3 DNA reads as TGTGCCAGTTCGTCAGGGTCCAGCAATCAGCCCCAGCATTTT.

This clonotype was counted ten times or more. This chain links TRBV2 with TRBJ2-5; D ambiguous. Trimming cost V 1 base and J 3 bases, with 3 bases left between them. Germline CDR1 is SNHLY and CDR2 is FYNNEI. The length of the CDR3 is 12 residues. The CDR3 loop is CASSEVKETQYF. The CDR3 nucleotides read TGTGCCAGCAGTGAAGTCAAAGAGACCCAGTACTTC.

This clonotype has ten or more counts. The rearrangement joins TRBV2 to TRBJ2-7, with no clear D. Trimming cost V 7 bases and J 2 bases, with 15 bases left between them. This CDR3 comprises 14 residues. From germline, CDR1 is SNHLY and CDR2 FYNNEI. CDR3 protein: CASNRALSPYEQYF. The CDR3 DNA reads as TGTGCCAGCAATCGGGCCTTATCTCCCTACGAGCAGTACTTC.

The rearrangement uses TRBV6-1 and TRBJ1-2, with 9 bases fitting TRBD1. This CDR3 comprises 16 residues. V shed 6 bases, J shed 3 bases, and the junction held 11 bases outside the gene matches. Germline assignment: CDR1 MNHNS and CDR2 SASEGT. Here the CDR3 reads CASSTGGRANYYGYTF. DNA of the CDR3: TGTGCCAGCAGCACAGGGGGCAGAGCTAACTACTATGGCTACACCTTC.

In the case of this clonotype: Since a much larger clone is just one base distant, this may be a read error. The chain is built from TRBV6-2 or TRBV6-3 and TRBJ1-1; D is ambiguous. Germline V gives CDR1 MNHEY, CDR2 SVGEGT. This CDR3 contains 13 residues. CDR3 protein: CASSFEVPGEASF. In DNA form, the CDR3 reads TGTGCCAGCAGTTTTGAGGTCCCCGGTGAAGCTTCCTTT.

The chain recombines TRBV2 with TRBJ2-7, with 8 bases aligning to TRBD1. After removal of 5 bases from V and 0 bases from J, the junction contained 6 bases not matched to a gene. This CDR3 is 15 amino acids long. Germline V gives CDR1 SNHLY, CDR2 FYNNEI. CDR3: CASSYWDRHSYEQYF. Written as DNA, the CDR3 is TGTGCCAGCAGTTACTGGGACAGGCACTCCTACGAGCAGTACTTC. Full variable domain (rest looked up from reference TRBV2 and TRBJ2-7): EPEVTQTPSHQVTQMGQEVILRCVPISNHLYFYWYRQILGQKVEFLVSFYNNEISEKSEIFDDQFSVERPDGSNFTLKIRSTKLEDSAMYFCASSYWDRHSYEQYFGPGTRLTVT.

Only a few counts were recorded for this clonotype. The rearrangement joins TRBV29-1 to TRBJ1-1; 8 bases are a match to TRBD1. In germline, CDR1 is SQVTM, CDR2 ANQGSEA. The trim removed 3 bases at V and 5 bases at J, leaving 8 bases unmatched. The CDR3 spans 14 residues. The CDR3 loop reads CSVDSGGGGTEAFF. In DNA, the CDR3 is TGCAGCGTTGACTCAGGGGGCGGAGGTACTGAAGCTTTCTTT. Drawing the rest from reference TRBV29-1 and TRBJ1-1, the complete variable domain is SAVISQKPSRDICQRGTSLTIQCQVDSQVTMMFWYRQQPGQSLTLIATANQGSEATYESGFVIDKFPISRPNLTFSTLTVSNMSPEDSSIYLCSVDSGGGGTEAFFGQGTRLTVV.

Note on this clonotype: An end of the junction does not agree with germline; a read error may underlie this. This chain joins TRBV28 and TRBJ1-5; no reliable D call. This CDR3 comprises 13 residues. The germline CDR1 and CDR2 sequences are MDHEN and SYDVKM. CDR3 amino acids: CASSLAGDQPRHF. The CDR3 nucleotides read TGTGCCAGCAGTTTGGCTGGTGATCAGCCCCGGCATTTT.

The CDR3 DNA reads as TGCAGTGCTAGGGCTGCGGGGAATCAGCCCCAGCATTTT. It yields the protein CSARAAGNQPQHF. The chain couples TRBV20-1 to TRBJ1-5; D gene ambiguous. V lost 3 bases to trimming and J lost 4 bases, with 10 bases between them. Per germline, CDR1 DFQATT and CDR2 SNEGSKA (reference sequence). The CDR3 extends over 13 amino acids.

V usage is TRBV7-2 and J usage is TRBJ2-7, with 11 nucleotides matching TRBD2. The length of the CDR3 is 17 residues. Germline lookup yields CDR1 SGHTA and CDR2 FQGNSA. V was pared by 1 base and J by 5 bases, with 10 bases of the junction left unmatched. The CDR3 nucleotides are TGTGCCAGCAGCTTAGGTCGTCGACTAGCGGGGATAAACGAGCAGTACTTC. Encoded protein: CASSLGRRLAGINEQYF.

This clonotype was counted ten times or more. The chain employs TRBV4-2 and TRBJ2-1, with 16 positions matching TRBD2. Germline values: CDR1 LGHNA, CDR2 YNFKEQ. The trim removed 3 bases at V and 9 bases at J, leaving 20 bases unmatched. The CDR3 is made up of 21 amino acids. The CDR3 spells CASSHSGTSGGAYHGVGEQFF. The CDR3 nucleotides are TGTGCCAGCAGCCACTCCGGGACTAGCGGGGGGGCCTACCACGGGGTCGGTGAGCAGTTCTTC.

The CDR3 nucleotides read TGCGCCAGCAGCCTCGGGGAAGGAGGATACCTTGGGACCCAGTACTTC. It yields the protein CASSLGEGGYLGTQYF. The rearrangement joins TRBV5-1 to TRBJ2-5, with D possibly matching TRBD2 (5 bases). The CDR3 runs to 16 residues. Trimming shortened V by 4 bases and J by 7 bases, and 23 bases separated the two germline ends. CDR1 SGHRS and CDR2 YFSETQ come from the germline V gene.

This sequence joins TRBV20-1 and TRBJ1-6; the D gene is possibly TRBD1 (6 bases). This CDR3 has 16 amino acids. Germline V gene data show CDR1 as DFQATT and CDR2 as SNEGSKA (reference sequence). Trimming removed 3 bases from V and 4 bases from J, with 16 bases in between. CDR3 sequence reads: CSASMGAGAYNSPLHF. CDR3 nucleotides: TGCAGTGCTAGTATGGGAGCAGGGGCTTATAATTCACCCCTCCACTTT.

The chain couples TRBV20-1 to TRBJ2-1, with 9 positions matching TRBD2. The CDR3 has 15 residues. The germline V gene has CDR1 DFQATT and CDR2 SNEGSKA (reference sequence). Trimming took 8 bases from V and 9 from J; bases not matched to a gene: 17. The CDR3 sequence is CSPHGREGPFGEQFF. In nucleotides, the CDR3 is TGCAGTCCACATGGGCGGGAGGGCCCTTTCGGTGAGCAGTTCTTC.

This clonotype was detected ten times or more. The chain has TRBV5-4 and TRBJ2-1; D remains ambiguous. This CDR3 comprises 14 residues. The V end was cut by 0 bases, the J end by 4 bases, with 8 bases between. Per germline, CDR1 SGHNT and CDR2 YYREEE (reference sequence). This CDR3 reads CASSLAAEYNEQFF. In nucleotides, the CDR3 is TGTGCCAGCAGCTTGGCCGCAGAATACAATGAGCAGTTCTTC.

The chain carries TRBV10-2 and TRBJ2-1; D is perhaps TRBD2 (5 bases). Trimming cost V 4 bases and J 0 bases, with 10 bases left between them. The CDR3 is 15 residues long. Germline assignment: CDR1 WSHSY and CDR2 SAAADI. This CDR3 is CASSARGGSYNEQFF. In DNA, the CDR3 is TGCGCCAGCAGTGCTCGGGGTGGCTCCTACAATGAGCAGTTCTTC.

With regard to this clonotype: An end of the junction does not agree with germline; a read error may underlie this. V gene TRBV12-3 or TRBV12-4 combines with J gene TRBJ1-5, with unresolved D. The length of the CDR3 is 14 residues. The CDR3 DNA reads as TGTGCCAGCAGTGGCGGTCTGAGCAATCAGTCCCAGCATTTT. Translating it yields CASSGGLSNQSQHF.

The V and J genes are TRBV2 and TRBJ1-4; D uncertain. The ends were cut back, 7 bases at V and 7 bases at J, with 13 bases in the middle. The CDR3 has 13 residues. Germline V gene data show CDR1 as SNHLY and CDR2 as FYNNEI. CDR3 sequence: CASKLSASEKLFF. Here the CDR3 DNA reads TGTGCCAGCAAACTGTCCGCGAGTGAAAAACTGTTTTTT.

The CDR3 DNA follows: TGCAGCGTCGTGAGGACGGCTATGAACACTGAAGCTTTCTTT. Translation gives CSVVRTAMNTEAFF. The rearrangement uses TRBV29-1 and TRBJ1-1, with no clear D. This CDR3 is built from 14 residues. V was clipped by 6 bases and J by 0 bases, with 14 bases between them. The germline gives CDR1 SQVTM, CDR2 ANQGSEA.

This clonotype was recorded at least ten times. The V gene is TRBV6-2 or TRBV6-3, the J gene TRBJ2-7, with a weak D call TRBD1 (6 bases). V lost 2 bases to trimming and J lost 1 base, with 9 bases between them. This CDR3 has 14 residues. CDR1 and CDR2 (germline): MNHEY, SVGEGT. The CDR3 nucleotides are TGTGCCAGCAGTTACGCAGGGGATTCCTACGAGCAGTACTTC. Amino acid sequence: CASSYAGDSYEQYF.

This CDR3 is CASSLWASGGDTQYF. CDR3 DNA sequence: TGTGCCAGCAGCTTATGGGCTAGCGGGGGAGATACGCAGTATTTT. The rearrangement links TRBV7-2 to TRBJ2-3, with 10 bases matching TRBD2. With V trimmed by 2 bases and J by 5 bases, 4 bases remained unmatched. The CDR3 spans 15 residues. Germline CDR1 SGHTA, CDR2 FQGNSA.

The J gene is TRBJ1-4, the V gene TRBV7-9; possible D gene TRBD1, 5 bases. From germline, CDR1 is SEHNR and CDR2 FQNEAQ (reference sequence). The V end was cut by 3 bases, the J end by 5 bases, with 13 bases between. The CDR3 sequence is 15 residues long. The CDR3 sequence: CASSFPGTDNEKLFF. The CDR3 DNA follows: TGTGCCAGCAGCTTCCCTGGGACCGACAATGAAAAACTGTTTTTT.